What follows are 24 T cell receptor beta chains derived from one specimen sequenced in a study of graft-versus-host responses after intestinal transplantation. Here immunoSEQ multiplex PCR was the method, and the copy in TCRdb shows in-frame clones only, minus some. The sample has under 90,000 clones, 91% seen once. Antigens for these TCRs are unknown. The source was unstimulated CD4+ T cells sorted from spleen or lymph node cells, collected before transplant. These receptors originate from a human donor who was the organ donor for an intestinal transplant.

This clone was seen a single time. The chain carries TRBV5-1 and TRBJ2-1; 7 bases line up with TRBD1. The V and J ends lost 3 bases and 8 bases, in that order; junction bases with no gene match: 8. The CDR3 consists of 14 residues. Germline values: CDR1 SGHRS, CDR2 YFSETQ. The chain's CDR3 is CASSYDRVRDEQFF. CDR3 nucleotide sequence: TGCGCCAGCAGCTACGACAGGGTAAGGGATGAGCAGTTCTTC.

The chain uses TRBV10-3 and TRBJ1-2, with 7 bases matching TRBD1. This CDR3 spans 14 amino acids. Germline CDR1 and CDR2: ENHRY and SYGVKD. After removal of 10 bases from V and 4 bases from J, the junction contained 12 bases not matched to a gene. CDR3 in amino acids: CASGWTGGSYGYTF. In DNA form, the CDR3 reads TGTGCCAGCGGATGGACAGGAGGGAGCTATGGCTACACCTTC.

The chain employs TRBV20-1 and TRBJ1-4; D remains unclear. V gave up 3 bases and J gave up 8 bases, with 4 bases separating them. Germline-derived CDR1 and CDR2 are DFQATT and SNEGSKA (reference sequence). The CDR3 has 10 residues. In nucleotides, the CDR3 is TGCAGTGCTAGTCGGGAAAAACTGTTTTTT. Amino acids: CSASREKLFF.

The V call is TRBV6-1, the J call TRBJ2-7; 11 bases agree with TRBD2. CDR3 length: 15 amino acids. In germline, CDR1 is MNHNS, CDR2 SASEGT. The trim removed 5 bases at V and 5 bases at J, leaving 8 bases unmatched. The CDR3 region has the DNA TGTGCCAGCAGTACCCGTAGCGGGGGGGCGAACGAGCAGTACTTC. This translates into CASSTRSGGANEQYF.

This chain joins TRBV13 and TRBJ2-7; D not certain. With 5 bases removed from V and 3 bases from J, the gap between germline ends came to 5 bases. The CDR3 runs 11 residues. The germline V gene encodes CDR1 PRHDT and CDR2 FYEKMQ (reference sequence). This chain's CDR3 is CASSKLYEQYF. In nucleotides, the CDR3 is TGTGCCAGCAGCAAACTCTACGAGCAGTACTTC.

As DNA, the CDR3 is TGTGCCAGCAGCTTATCGCCTAGGGGGACCCCCGGCCCTCTATACGAGCAGTACTTC. Translating gives CASSLSPRGTPGPLYEQYF. The rearrangement links TRBV7-9 to TRBJ2-7; possibly TRBD1 for D (6 bases). CDR1 SEHNR and CDR2 FQNEAQ come from the germline V gene (reference sequence). Trimming took 2 bases from V and 4 from J, leaving 27 bases between them. This CDR3 contains 19 residues. The full variable domain, in which reference TRBV7-9 and TRBJ2-7 provide the parts outside the CDR3, is DTGVSQNPRHKITKRGQNVTFRCDPISEHNRLYWYRQTLGQGPEFLTYFQNEAQLEKSRLLSDRFSAERPKGSFSTLEIQRTEQGDSAMYLCASSLSPRGTPGPLYEQYFGPGTRLTVT.

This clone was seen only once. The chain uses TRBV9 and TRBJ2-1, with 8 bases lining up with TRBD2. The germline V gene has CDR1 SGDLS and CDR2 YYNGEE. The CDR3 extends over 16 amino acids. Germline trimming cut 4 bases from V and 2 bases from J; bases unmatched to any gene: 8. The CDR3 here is CASSTRLAFPYNEQFF. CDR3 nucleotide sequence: TGTGCCAGCAGCACCCGACTAGCGTTCCCCTACAATGAGCAGTTCTTC.

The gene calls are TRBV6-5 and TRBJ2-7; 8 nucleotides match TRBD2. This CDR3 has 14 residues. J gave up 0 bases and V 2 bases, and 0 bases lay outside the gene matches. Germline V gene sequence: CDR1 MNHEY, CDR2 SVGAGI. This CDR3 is CASSYGTSSYEQYF. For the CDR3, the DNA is TGTGCCAGCAGTTACGGGACTAGCTCCTACGAGCAGTACTTC.

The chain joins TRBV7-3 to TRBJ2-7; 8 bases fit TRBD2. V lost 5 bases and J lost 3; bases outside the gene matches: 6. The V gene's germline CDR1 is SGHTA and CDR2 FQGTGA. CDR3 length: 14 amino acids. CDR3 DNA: TGTGCCAGCAGCCCCTCCGGGACTAGCTACGAGCAGTACTTC. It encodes CASSPSGTSYEQYF.

The CDR3 region has the DNA TGTGCCAGCAGGAAAAACAGGGTGGGGTCCCTCAATGAGCAGTTCTTC. It yields the protein CASRKNRVGSLNEQFF. The chain recombines TRBV2 with TRBJ2-1; a possible D gene is TRBD1 (6 bases). Germline assignment: CDR1 SNHLY and CDR2 FYNNEI. Trimming left V 6 bases short and J 6 bases short, with 21 bases between. The CDR3 totals 16 residues. The variable domain in full, with the rest retrieved from reference TRBV2 and TRBJ2-1, is EPEVTQTPSHQVTQMGQEVILRCVPISNHLYFYWYRQILGQKVEFLVSFYNNEISEKSEIFDDQFSVERPDGSNFTLKIRSTKLEDSAMYFCASRKNRVGSLNEQFFGPGTRLTVL.

In DNA, the CDR3 is TGCGCCAGCAGGAAGCGGGAGGACACAGATACGCAGTATTTT. The encoded protein is CASRKREDTDTQYF. J is TRBJ2-3 and V is TRBV5-1, with 9 positions matching TRBD2. With 5 bases clipped from V and 2 bases from J, the junction kept 3 bases outside the gene matches. CDR3 length: 14 residues. Germline V CDR1 and CDR2: SGHRS, YFSETQ. Using reference TRBV5-1 and TRBJ2-3 for the parts outside the CDR3, the full variable domain is KAGVTQTPRYLIKTRGQQVTLSCSPISGHRSVSWYQQTPGQGLQFLFEYFSETQRNKGNFPGRFSGRQFSNSRSEMNVSTLELGDSALYLCASRKREDTDTQYFGPGTRLTVL.

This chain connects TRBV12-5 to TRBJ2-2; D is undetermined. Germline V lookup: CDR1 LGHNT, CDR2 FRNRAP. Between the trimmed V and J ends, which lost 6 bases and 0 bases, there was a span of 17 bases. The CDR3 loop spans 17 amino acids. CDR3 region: CASGLTIGGTNTGELFF. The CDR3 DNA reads TGTGCTAGTGGCCTTACCATAGGCGGAACGAACACCGGGGAGCTGTTTTTT.

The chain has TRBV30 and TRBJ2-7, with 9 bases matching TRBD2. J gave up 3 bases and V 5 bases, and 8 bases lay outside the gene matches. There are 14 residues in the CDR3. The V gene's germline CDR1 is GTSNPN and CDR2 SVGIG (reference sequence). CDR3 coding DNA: TGTGCCTGGGGTATTAGCGGGGGTTACTACGAGCAGTACTTC. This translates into CAWGISGGYYEQYF.

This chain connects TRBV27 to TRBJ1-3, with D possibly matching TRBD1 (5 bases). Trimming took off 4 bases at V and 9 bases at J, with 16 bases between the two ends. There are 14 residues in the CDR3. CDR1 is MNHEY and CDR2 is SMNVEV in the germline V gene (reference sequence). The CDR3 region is CASSSQAAGSTIYF. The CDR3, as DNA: TGTGCCAGCAGTTCACAGGCGGCAGGTAGCACCATATATTTT.

CDR3 coding DNA: TGTGCCACCAGCTTCTACGACATACCCTATGGCTACACCTTC. Translated: CATSFYDIPYGYTF. The chain couples TRBV15 to TRBJ1-2; D gene unclear. The CDR3 length is 14 residues. Germline CDR1 reads LNHNV; CDR2 reads YYDKDF (reference sequence). Trimming cost V 5 bases and J 4 bases, with 14 bases left between them.

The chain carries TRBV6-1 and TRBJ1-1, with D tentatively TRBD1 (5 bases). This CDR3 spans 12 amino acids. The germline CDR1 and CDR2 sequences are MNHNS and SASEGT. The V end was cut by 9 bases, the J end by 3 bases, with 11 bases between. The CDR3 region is CASWGGYTEAFF. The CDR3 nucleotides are TGTGCCAGTTGGGGCGGATACACTGAAGCTTTCTTT.

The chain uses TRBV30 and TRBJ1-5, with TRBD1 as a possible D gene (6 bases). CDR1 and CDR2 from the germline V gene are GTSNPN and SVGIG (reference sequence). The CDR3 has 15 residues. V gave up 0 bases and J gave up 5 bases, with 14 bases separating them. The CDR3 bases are TGTGCCTGGAGTGTCCTGGGGGGGCCCTATCAGCCCCAGCATTTT. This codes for CAWSVLGGPYQPQHF.

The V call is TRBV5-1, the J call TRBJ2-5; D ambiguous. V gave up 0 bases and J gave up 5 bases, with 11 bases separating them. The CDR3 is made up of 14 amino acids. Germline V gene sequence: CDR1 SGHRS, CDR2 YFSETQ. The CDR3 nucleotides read TGCGCCAGCAGCTTGGCGATGCGGCTCGAGACCCAGTACTTC. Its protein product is CASSLAMRLETQYF.

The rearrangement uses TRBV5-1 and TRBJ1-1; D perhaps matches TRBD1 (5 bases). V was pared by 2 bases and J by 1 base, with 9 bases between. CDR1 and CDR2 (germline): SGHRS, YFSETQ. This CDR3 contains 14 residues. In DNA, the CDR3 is TGCGCCAGCAGCTTTAAGGGGCCGAACACTGAAGCTTTCTTT. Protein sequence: CASSFKGPNTEAFF. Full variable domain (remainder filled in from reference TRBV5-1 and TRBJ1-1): KAGVTQTPRYLIKTRGQQVTLSCSPISGHRSVSWYQQTPGQGLQFLFEYFSETQRNKGNFPGRFSGRQFSNSRSEMNVSTLELGDSALYLCASSFKGPNTEAFFGQGTRLTVV.

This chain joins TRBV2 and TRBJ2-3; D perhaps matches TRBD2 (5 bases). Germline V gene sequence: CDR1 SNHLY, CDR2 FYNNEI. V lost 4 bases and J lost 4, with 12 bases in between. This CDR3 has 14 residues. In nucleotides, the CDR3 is TGTGCCAGCAGTGTGTCACGGGGAGCAGATACGCAGTATTTT. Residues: CASSVSRGADTQYF.

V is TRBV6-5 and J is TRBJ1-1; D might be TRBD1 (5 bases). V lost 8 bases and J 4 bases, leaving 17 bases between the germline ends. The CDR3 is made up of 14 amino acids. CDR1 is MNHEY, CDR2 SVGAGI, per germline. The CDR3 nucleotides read TGTGCCAGCTCAAAAGGGGTCCCATCCACTGAAGCTTTCTTT. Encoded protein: CASSKGVPSTEAFF.

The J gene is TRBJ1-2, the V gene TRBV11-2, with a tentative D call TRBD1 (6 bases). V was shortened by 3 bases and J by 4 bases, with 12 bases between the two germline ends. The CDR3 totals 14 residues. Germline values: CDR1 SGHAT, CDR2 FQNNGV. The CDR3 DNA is TGTGCCAGCAGCTTGGACAGCGCCTTCTATGGCTACACCTTC. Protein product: CASSLDSAFYGYTF.

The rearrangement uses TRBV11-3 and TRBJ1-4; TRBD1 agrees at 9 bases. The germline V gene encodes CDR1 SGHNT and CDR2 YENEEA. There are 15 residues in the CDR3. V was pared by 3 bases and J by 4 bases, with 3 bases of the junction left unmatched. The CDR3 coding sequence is TGTGCCAGCAGCTTGGGACAGGGTTTTAATGAAAAACTGTTTTTT. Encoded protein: CASSLGQGFNEKLFF.

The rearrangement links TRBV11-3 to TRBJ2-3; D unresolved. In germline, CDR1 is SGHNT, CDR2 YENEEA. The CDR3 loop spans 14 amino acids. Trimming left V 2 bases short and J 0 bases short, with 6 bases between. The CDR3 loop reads CASSLSTSTDTQYF. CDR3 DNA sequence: TGTGCCAGCAGCTTATCCACTAGCACAGATACGCAGTATTTT.